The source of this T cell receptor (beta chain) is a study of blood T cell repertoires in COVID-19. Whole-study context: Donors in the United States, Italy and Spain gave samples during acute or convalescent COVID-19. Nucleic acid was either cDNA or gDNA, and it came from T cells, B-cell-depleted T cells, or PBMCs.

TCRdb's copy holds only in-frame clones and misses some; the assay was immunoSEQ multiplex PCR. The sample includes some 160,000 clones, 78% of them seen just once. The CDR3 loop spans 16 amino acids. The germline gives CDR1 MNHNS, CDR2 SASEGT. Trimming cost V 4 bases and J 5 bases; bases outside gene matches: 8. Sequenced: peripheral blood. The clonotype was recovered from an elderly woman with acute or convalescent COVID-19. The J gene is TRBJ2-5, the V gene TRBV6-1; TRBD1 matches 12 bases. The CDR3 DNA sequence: TGTGCCAGCAGTGCCCACGGGACAGGGGGCTTGGAGACCCAGTACTTC. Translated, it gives CASSAHGTGGLETQYF.